The text below deals with one T cell receptor beta chain. The table came from immunoSEQ multiplex PCR; TCRdb's copy has only in-frame clones and leaves some out. Counted here are about 270,000 clones, 85% to 90% occurring once; the ten biggest clones make up 1.9%. The data belong to a study of blood T cell repertoires in COVID-19. As for the study in general: T cells, B-cell-depleted T cells, or PBMCs supplied cDNA or gDNA.

Germline CDR1 KGHDR, CDR2 SFDVKD. J gave up 1 base and V 3 bases, and 12 bases lay outside the gene matches. The CDR3 is made up of 19 amino acids. Specimen: PBMCs or T cells enriched from blood (not recorded which). The V and J genes are TRBV24-1 and TRBJ2-5, with 11 bases that match TRBD2. The receptor's source is a woman in her fifties or sixties who had recovered from COVID-19. The CDR3 spells CATSDPGLAGTKTQETQYF. CDR3 DNA: TGTGCCACCAGTGATCCCGGACTAGCGGGTACTAAGACCCAAGAGACCCAGTACTTC.